This TCR beta chain was retrieved from a study of blood T cell repertoires in COVID-19. Study-level background: Specimens from acute and convalescent COVID-19 originated in the United States, Italy and Spain. PBMCs, B-cell-depleted T cells, or T cells were the source of the cDNA or gDNA that made up the material.

Trimming removed 5 bases from V and 0 bases from J, with 10 bases in between. Germline CDR1 reads MNHEY; CDR2 reads SMNVEV (reference sequence). The length of the CDR3 is 14 residues. Seattle researchers signed up patients amid active infection and tracked them longitudinally. In the authors' methods: For nucleated cells, counts were estimated from reference gene primer amplification. Here immunoSEQ multiplex PCR was the method, and the copy in TCRdb shows in-frame clones only, minus some. The V and J calls and clone size come from that table; D and trimming were worked out from the DNA. The repertoire holds hundreds of thousands of clones, with about 88% as singletons.

V usage is TRBV27 and J usage is TRBJ1-1; D is uncertain. Source material: peripheral blood. This receptor was obtained from a woman in her 70s with COVID-19, enrolled during active disease. The CDR3 DNA reads TGTGCCAGCAGTCTCGGTGTAATGAACACTGAAGCTTTCTTT. Its translation is CASSLGVMNTEAFF.